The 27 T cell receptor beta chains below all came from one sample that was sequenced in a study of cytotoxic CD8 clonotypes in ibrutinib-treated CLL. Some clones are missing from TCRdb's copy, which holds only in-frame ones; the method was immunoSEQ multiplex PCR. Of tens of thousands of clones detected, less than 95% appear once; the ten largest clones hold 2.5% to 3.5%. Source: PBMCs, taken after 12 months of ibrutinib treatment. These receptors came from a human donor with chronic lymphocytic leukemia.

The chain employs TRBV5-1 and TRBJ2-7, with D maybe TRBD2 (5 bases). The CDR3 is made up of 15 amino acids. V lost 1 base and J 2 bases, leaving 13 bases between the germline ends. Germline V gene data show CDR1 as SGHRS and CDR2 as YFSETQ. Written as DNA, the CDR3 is TGCGCCAGCAGCTTGAGGTTTAGCGTGACCTACGAGCAGTACTTC. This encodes CASSLRFSVTYEQYF.

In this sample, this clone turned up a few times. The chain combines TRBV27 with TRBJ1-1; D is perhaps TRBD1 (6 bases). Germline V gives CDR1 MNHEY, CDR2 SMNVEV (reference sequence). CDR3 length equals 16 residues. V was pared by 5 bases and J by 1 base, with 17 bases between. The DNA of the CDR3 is TGTGCCAGCAGTCCAGTTCCAGGGGTCGCGAACACTGAAGCTTTCTTT. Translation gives CASSPVPGVANTEAFF.

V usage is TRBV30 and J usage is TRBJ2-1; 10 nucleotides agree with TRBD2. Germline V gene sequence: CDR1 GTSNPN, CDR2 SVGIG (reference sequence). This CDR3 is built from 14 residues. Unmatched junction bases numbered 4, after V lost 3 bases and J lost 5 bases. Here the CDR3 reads CAWRELAGNNEQFF. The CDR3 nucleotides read TGTGCCTGGAGAGAACTAGCGGGGAACAATGAGCAGTTCTTC. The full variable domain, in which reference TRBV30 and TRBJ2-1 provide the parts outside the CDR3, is SQTIHQWPATLVQPVGSPLSLECTVEGTSNPNLYWYRQAAGRGLQLLFYSVGIGQISSEVPQNLSASRPQDRQFILSSKKLLLSDSGFYLCAWRELAGNNEQFFGPGTRLTVL.

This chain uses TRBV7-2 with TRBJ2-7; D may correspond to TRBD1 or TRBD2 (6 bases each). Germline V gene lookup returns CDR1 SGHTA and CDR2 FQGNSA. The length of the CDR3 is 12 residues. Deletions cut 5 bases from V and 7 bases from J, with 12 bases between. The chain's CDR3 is CASSQGTWEQYF. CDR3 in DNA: TGTGCCAGCAGCCAGGGGACTTGGGAGCAGTACTTC. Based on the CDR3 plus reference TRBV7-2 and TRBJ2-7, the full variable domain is GAGVSQSPSNKVTEKGKDVELRCDPISGHTALYWYRQSLGQGLEFLIYFQGNSAPDKSGLPSDRFSAERTGGSVSTLTIQRTQQEDSAVYLCASSQGTWEQYFGPGTRLTVT.

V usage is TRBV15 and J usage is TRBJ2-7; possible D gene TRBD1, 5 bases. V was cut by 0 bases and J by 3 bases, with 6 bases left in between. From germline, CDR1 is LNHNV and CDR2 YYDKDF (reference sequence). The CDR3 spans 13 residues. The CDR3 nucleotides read TGTGCCACCAGCAGAGATAGGGGCTACGAGCAGTACTTC. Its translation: CATSRDRGYEQYF.

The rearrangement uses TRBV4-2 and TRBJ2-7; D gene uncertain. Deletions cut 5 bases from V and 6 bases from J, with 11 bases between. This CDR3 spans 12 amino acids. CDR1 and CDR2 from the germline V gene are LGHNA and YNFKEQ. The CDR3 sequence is CASSGRTGEQYF. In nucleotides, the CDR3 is TGTGCCAGCAGCGGACGGACCGGCGAGCAGTACTTC.

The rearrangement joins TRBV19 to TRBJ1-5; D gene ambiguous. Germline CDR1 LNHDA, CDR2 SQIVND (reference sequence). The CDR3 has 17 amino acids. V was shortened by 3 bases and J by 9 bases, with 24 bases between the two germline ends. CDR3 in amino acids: CASSIKSVVSPIRPQHF. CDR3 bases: TGTGCCAGTAGTATTAAGTCGGTGGTCAGTCCGATTAGGCCCCAGCATTTT.

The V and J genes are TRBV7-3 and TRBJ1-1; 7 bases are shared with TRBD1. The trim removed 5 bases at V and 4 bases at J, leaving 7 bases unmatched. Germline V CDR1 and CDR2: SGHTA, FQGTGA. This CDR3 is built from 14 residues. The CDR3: CASSPQGVVTEAFF. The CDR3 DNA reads TGTGCCAGCAGCCCCCAGGGGGTGGTCACTGAAGCTTTCTTT.

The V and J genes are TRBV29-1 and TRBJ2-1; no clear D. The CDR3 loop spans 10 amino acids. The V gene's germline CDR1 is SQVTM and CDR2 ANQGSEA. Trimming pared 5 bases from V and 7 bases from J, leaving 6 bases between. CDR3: CSVSENEQFF. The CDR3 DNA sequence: TGCAGCGTTTCTGAGAATGAGCAGTTCTTC.

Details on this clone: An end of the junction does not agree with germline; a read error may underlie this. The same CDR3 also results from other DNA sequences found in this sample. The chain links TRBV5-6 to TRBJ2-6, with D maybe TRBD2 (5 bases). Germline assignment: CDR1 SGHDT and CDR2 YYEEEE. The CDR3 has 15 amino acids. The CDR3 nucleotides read TGCGCCAGCAGCTCAAGAGGGTCTGGGGCCAACGTCCTGACTTTC. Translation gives CASSSRGSGANVLTF.

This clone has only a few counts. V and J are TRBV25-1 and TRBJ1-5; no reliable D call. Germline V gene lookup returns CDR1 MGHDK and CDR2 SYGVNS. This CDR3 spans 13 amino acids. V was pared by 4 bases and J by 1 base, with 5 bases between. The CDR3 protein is CASSVGSNQPQHF. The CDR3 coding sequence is TGTGCCAGCAGTGTAGGGAGCAATCAGCCCCAGCATTTT.

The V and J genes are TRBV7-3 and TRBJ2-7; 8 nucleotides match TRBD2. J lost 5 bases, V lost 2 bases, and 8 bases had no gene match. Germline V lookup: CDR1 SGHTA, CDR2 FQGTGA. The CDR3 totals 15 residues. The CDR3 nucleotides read TGTGCCAGCAGCTTATCGAGCGGGAGAGTCGACGAGCAGTACTTC. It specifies CASSLSSGRVDEQYF.

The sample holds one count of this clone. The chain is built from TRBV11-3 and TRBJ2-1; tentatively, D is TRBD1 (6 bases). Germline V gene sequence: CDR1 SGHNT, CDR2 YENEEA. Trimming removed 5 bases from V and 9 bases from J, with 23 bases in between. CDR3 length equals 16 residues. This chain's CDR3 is CASSPGFGQTVSEQFF. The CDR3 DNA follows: TGTGCCAGCAGCCCGGGCTTCGGACAGACAGTAAGTGAGCAGTTCTTC.

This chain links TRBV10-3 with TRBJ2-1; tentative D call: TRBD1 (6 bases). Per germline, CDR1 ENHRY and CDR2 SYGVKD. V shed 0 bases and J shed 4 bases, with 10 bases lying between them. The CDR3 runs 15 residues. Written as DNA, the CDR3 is TGTGCCATCAGTGAGTCCTGGACAGATTACAATGAGCAGTTCTTC. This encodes CAISESWTDYNEQFF.

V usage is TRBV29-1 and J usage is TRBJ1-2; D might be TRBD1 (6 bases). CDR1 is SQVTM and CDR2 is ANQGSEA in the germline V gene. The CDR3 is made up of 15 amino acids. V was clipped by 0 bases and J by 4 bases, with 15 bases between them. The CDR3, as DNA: TGCAGCGTTGAAGACAGGGCCACGGGGGCCTATGGCTACACCTTC. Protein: CSVEDRATGAYGYTF.

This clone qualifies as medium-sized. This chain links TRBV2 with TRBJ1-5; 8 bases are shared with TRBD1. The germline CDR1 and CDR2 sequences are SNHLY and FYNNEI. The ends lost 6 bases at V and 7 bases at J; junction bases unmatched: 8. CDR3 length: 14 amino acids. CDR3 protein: CASRLGGDRQPQHF. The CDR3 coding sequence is TGTGCCAGCAGATTGGGAGGGGACAGGCAGCCCCAGCATTTT.

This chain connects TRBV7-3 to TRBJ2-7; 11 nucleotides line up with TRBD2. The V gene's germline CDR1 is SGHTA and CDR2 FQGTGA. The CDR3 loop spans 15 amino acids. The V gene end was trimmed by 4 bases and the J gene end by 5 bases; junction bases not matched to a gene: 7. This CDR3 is CASSSQLAGVNEQYF. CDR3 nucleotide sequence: TGTGCCAGCAGCTCCCAACTAGCGGGAGTAAACGAGCAGTACTTC.

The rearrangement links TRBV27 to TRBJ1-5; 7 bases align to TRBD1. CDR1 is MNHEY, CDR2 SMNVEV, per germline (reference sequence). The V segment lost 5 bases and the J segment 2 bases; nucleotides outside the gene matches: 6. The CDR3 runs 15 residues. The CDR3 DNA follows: TGTGCCAGCAGTGCCAACAGGGGTGGCAATCAGCCCCAGCATTTT. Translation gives CASSANRGGNQPQHF.

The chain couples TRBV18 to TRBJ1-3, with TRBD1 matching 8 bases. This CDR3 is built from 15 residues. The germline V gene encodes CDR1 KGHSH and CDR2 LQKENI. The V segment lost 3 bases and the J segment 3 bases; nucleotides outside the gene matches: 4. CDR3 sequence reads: CASSPQGTGGNTIYF. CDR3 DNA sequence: TGTGCCAGCTCACCCCAGGGGACAGGTGGAAACACCATATATTTT.

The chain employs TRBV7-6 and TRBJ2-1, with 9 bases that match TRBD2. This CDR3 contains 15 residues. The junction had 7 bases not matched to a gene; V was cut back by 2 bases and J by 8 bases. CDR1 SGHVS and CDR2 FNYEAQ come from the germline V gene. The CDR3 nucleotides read TGTGCCAGCAGCTTAAGTAGCGGGAGTTGGGATGAGCAGTTCTTC. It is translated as CASSLSSGSWDEQFF.

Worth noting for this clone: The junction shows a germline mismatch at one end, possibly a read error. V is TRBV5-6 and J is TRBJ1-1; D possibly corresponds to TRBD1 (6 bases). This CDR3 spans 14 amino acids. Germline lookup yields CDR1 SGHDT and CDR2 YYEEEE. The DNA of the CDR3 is TGTGCCAGCAGCTTGGTTGACAGGAACATTGAAGCTTTCTTT. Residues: CASSLVDRNIEAFF.

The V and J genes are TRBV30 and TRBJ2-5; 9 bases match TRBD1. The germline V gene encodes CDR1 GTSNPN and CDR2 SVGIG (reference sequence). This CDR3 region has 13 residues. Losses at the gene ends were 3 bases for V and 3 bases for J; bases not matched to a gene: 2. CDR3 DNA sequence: TGTGCCTGGAGCCGGACAGGGGAAGAGACCCAGTACTTC. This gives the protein CAWSRTGEETQYF.

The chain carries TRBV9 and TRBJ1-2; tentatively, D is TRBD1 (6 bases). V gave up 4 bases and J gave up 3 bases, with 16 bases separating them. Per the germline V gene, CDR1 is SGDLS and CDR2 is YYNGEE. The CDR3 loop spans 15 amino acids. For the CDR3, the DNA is TGTGCCAGCAGCACCGAGCAGGGGATCCACTATGGCTACACCTTC. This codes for CASSTEQGIHYGYTF.

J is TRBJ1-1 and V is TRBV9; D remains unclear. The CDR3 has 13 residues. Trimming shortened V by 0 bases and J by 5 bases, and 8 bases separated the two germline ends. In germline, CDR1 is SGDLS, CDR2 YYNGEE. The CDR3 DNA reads TGTGCCAGCAGCGTAGAGGTACGGACTGAAGCTTTCTTT. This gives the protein CASSVEVRTEAFF.

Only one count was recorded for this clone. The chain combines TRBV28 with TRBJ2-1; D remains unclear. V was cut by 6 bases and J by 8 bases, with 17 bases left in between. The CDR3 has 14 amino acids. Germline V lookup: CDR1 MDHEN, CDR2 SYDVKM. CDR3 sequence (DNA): TGTGCCAGCAGGCCGCCCTCTAGTATCCATGAGCAGTTCTTC. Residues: CASRPPSSIHEQFF.

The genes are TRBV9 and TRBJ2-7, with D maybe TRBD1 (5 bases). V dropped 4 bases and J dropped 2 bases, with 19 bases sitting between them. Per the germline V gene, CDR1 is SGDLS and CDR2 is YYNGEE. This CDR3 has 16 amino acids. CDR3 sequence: CASSLPDSPSPYEQYF. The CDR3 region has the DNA TGTGCCAGCAGCCTTCCAGACAGCCCAAGCCCCTACGAGCAGTACTTC.

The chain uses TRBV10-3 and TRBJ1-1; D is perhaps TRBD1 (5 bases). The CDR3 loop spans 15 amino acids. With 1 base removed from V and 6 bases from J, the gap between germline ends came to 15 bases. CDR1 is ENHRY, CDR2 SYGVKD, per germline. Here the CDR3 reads CAISEWGGETAEAFF. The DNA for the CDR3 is TGTGCCATCAGTGAGTGGGGGGGAGAGACCGCTGAAGCTTTCTTT.